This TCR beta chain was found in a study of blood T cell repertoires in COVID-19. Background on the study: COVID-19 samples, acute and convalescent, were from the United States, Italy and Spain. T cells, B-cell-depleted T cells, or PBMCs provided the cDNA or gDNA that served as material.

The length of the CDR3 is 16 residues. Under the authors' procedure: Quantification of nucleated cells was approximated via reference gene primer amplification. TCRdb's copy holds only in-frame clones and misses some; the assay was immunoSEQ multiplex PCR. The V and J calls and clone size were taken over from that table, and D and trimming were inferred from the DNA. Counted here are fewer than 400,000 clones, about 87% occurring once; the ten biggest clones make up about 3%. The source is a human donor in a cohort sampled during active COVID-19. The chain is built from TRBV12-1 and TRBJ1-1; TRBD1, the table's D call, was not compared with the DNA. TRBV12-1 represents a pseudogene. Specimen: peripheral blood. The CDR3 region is CASSIRDRGRMIAAFF. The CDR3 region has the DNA TGTGCCAGCAGCATTAGGGACAGGGGGCGGATGATCGCCGCTTTCTTT.